The next 2 T cell receptor beta chains were all read from a single sample in a study of T cells in Graves' hyperthyroidism and ophthalmopathy (dated by TCRdb to between 2017 and 2020). The library was produced with multiplex PCR. TCRdb records Illumina HiSeq 2000 as the sequencer. TCR beta CDR3 regions were amplified from RNA transcripts. The TCR CDR3 was subjected to a first round of RT-PCR using the HTBI primer set and the Qiagen OneStep RT-PCR kit. TCRdb ran its own pipeline on the public reads, namely fastp trimming at Q25 and MiXCR clone calling, and kept in-frame beta chains. Entries that share a CDR3 protein sequence are merged under the most common genes and DNA. This sample holds about half a million distinct CDR3 sequences; about 16% were observed only once. 29% of the sample is in the top ten clones. Material: blood. These receptors were collected from a woman aged 30 to 39 with Graves' ophthalmopathy.

This clonotype was detected only a few times. The rearrangement joins TRBV27 to TRBJ2-5; TRBD2 is a possible D gene (7 bases). Trimming took off 5 bases at V and 5 bases at J, with 18 bases between the two ends. The germline V gene encodes CDR1 MNHEY and CDR2 SMNVEV (reference sequence). This CDR3 has 15 amino acids. CDR3 nucleotide sequence: TGTGCCAGCAGTGGGGGGGGGCCCTTTGTCGAGACCCAGTACTTC. It encodes CASSGGGPFVETQYF.

This clonotype has a count of ten or more. Written as DNA, the CDR3 is TGCAGTGCTAGAGCCGTGACTAGCGGGATATGGACTAGCACAGATACGCAGTATTTT. Translated, it gives CSARAVTSGIWTSTDTQYF. The chain combines TRBV20-1 with TRBJ2-3, with 11 bases fitting TRBD2. CDR1 is DFQATT and CDR2 is SNEGSKA in the germline V gene (reference sequence). V was pared by 1 base and J by 0 bases, with 12 bases of the junction left unmatched. This CDR3 has 19 residues.